A single sample gave rise to the 18 T cell receptor beta chains below, sequenced in a study of regulatory T cells in long-lasting Graves disease. Time point noted: newly diagnosed GD, antithyroid drugs for less than 3 months. With RNA extracted from PBMCs as input, the TCR library was made. CDR3 regions were amplified by Arm-PCR using iRepertoire HTBI primers to build TCR beta libraries. TCRdb re-called the multiplex PCR reads through MiXCR, storing one row per CDR3 protein. This sample carries 550,000 to 700,000 distinct CDR3 sequences, about 16% of them seen once, and the ten largest clones take more than 10%. The data also belong to a second study, concerning T cells in Graves' hyperthyroidism and ophthalmopathy.

The material sequenced was peripheral blood mononuclear cells (PBMCs), taken at new diagnosis, from a patient treated with antithyroid drugs. The source is a young man with Graves disease.

In the case of this clonotype: Relative to the germline gene, one junction end is altered; a read error may explain this. The genes are TRBV27 and TRBJ2-2, with D uncertain. The CDR3 has 12 amino acids. Germline lookup yields CDR1 MNHEY and CDR2 SMNVEV (reference sequence). The CDR3 DNA follows: TGTGCCGGCAGACTGAACACCGGGGAGCTGTTTTTT. It codes for CAGRLNTGELFF.

The chain combines TRBV7-2 with TRBJ2-7; D perhaps matches TRBD2 (7 bases). Trimming removed 2 bases at V and 3 bases at J, with 14 bases between. The germline V gene encodes CDR1 SGHTA and CDR2 FQGNSA. CDR3 length: 15 residues. CDR3 protein: CASSLQSGTNYEQYF. CDR3 bases: TGTGCCAGCAGCTTACAGAGCGGGACAAACTACGAGCAGTACTTC.

This clonotype was seen more than once but under ten times. This chain uses TRBV29-1 with TRBJ2-7; the D call may be TRBD1 or TRBD2 (5 bases each). Deletions cut 0 bases from V and 2 bases from J, with 11 bases between. CDR1 is SQVTM and CDR2 is ANQGSEA in the germline V gene. CDR3 size: 14 residues. The CDR3 spells CSVEDRGTPYEQYF. The DNA of the CDR3 is TGCAGCGTTGAAGATCGAGGGACCCCCTACGAGCAGTACTTC.

This clonotype was seen more than once but under ten times. The chain recombines TRBV7-2 with TRBJ1-6; a weak D match, TRBD1 (5 bases). Trimming left V 4 bases short and J 9 bases short, with 10 bases between. Germline V gene lookup returns CDR1 SGHTA and CDR2 FQGNSA. This CDR3 has 13 amino acids. The CDR3 loop is CASSSPGISPLHF. In DNA, the CDR3 is TGTGCCAGCAGCTCGCCAGGGATTTCACCCCTCCACTTT.

A note on this clonotype: A much larger clone differs by one base, so this may be a read error. The CDR3 spells CASRETESYEQYF. The CDR3 DNA follows: TGTGCCAGCAGGGAGACAGAGTCCTACGAGCAGTACTTC. The rearrangement uses TRBV6-1 and TRBJ2-7; D perhaps matches TRBD1 (5 bases). V was shortened by 6 bases and J by 1 base, with 10 bases between the two germline ends. There are 13 residues in the CDR3. Germline loops: CDR1 MNHNS, CDR2 SASEGT.

This clonotype has ten or more counts. The rearrangement uses TRBV30 and TRBJ2-2; D remains unclear. This CDR3 contains 14 residues. The V gene lost 4 bases and the J gene lost 0 bases, with 9 bases spanning the gap. Germline V gives CDR1 GTSNPN, CDR2 SVGIG (reference sequence). CDR3 in amino acids: CAWKGSTNTGELFF. CDR3 bases: TGTGCCTGGAAGGGCAGCACGAACACCGGGGAGCTGTTTTTT.

In this sample, this clonotype turned up many times. The chain uses TRBV6-1 and TRBJ2-1; D gene ambiguous. The V end was cut by 7 bases, the J end by 3 bases, with 10 bases between. The germline V gene has CDR1 MNHNS and CDR2 SASEGT. This CDR3 region has 13 residues. In DNA form, the CDR3 reads TGTGCCAGCATCCCCGGCAGCTACAATGAGCAGTTCTTC. Its translation: CASIPGSYNEQFF.

This clonotype was seen ten or more times. The CDR3 DNA reads TGTGCCAGCAGCGAGAAACCGGGACAGGCTTACTCCTACAATGAGCAGTTCTTC. This translates into CASSEKPGQAYSYNEQFF. The chain links TRBV9 to TRBJ2-1; TRBD1 matches 8 bases. Germline V gene lookup returns CDR1 SGDLS and CDR2 YYNGEE. The CDR3 has 18 amino acids. V shed 3 bases and J 0 bases; nucleotides not matched to a gene: 11.

This clonotype was seen repeatedly, ten times or more. CDR3 DNA: TGTGCCAGCAGCTTAAAAGATACGCAGTATTTT. Amino acids: CASSLKDTQYF. The chain links TRBV7-3 to TRBJ2-3, with D unclear. V was shortened by 1 base and J by 5 bases, with 1 base between the two germline ends. The CDR3 contains 11 residues. Germline V gene data show CDR1 as SGHTA and CDR2 as FQGTGA.

This clonotype was found many times. The chain joins TRBV20-1 to TRBJ1-5; no clear D gene. V lost 3 bases and J 4 bases, leaving 7 bases between the germline ends. This CDR3 contains 12 residues. The V gene's germline CDR1 is DFQATT and CDR2 SNEGSKA (reference sequence). The CDR3 DNA follows: TGCAGTGCTAGCTGGGCAAATCAGCCCCAGCATTTT. Translated, it gives CSASWANQPQHF.

This clonotype showed up many times. This chain uses TRBV28 with TRBJ1-2, with a possible D match to TRBD1 (5 bases). CDR1 MDHEN and CDR2 SYDVKM come from the germline V gene. CDR3 length: 17 residues. V lost 6 bases, J lost 4 bases, and 24 bases lay in between. The CDR3 region has the DNA TGTGCCAGCAGCTCTCCCGGGGCGGGCCCGTCGAGCTATGGCTACACCTTC. This codes for CASSSPGAGPSSYGYTF.

The chain couples TRBV4-1 to TRBJ1-4; the D is unclear. Trimming cost V 0 bases and J 3 bases, with 2 bases left between them. The germline V gene has CDR1 MGHRA and CDR2 YSYEKL. The CDR3 has 13 amino acids. This CDR3 reads CASSQEANEKLFF. CDR3 nucleotides: TGCGCCAGCAGCCAAGAGGCTAATGAAAAACTGTTTTTT.

About this clonotype: Relative to the germline gene, one junction end is altered; a read error may explain this. This chain connects TRBV7-9 to TRBJ2-7, with 7 bases lining up with TRBD2. The CDR3 is 15 amino acids. The V gene's germline CDR1 is SEHNR and CDR2 FQNEAQ (reference sequence). CDR3 DNA sequence: TGTGCCAGCAGCTTAGTCCAGGGACTATCCTTCGAGCAGTACTTC. Residues: CASSLVQGLSFEQYF.

This clonotype was observed many times. The J gene is TRBJ2-3, the V gene TRBV6-9; 11 bases are shared with TRBD2. This CDR3 comprises 15 residues. V lost 2 bases and J lost 4; bases outside the gene matches: 2. Germline CDR1 reads MNHGY; CDR2 reads SVAAGI. For the CDR3, the DNA is TGTGCCAGCAGTTATACTAGCGGGAGTCCAGATACGCAGTATTTT. It codes for CASSYTSGSPDTQYF.

This clonotype was counted between two and nine times. The chain is built from TRBV19 and TRBJ2-5, with D perhaps matching TRBD2 (6 bases). V lost 3 bases and J lost 3, with 8 bases in between. The CDR3 is 13 residues long. The germline CDR1 and CDR2 sequences are LNHDA and SQIVND (reference sequence). CDR3 residues: CASSIGGEETQYF. The DNA for the CDR3 is TGTGCCAGTAGTATTGGAGGGGAAGAGACCCAGTACTTC.

The chain carries TRBV9 and TRBJ2-1; D may be TRBD1 or TRBD2 (5 bases each). V gave up 4 bases and J gave up 4 bases, with 21 bases separating them. Germline assignment: CDR1 SGDLS and CDR2 YYNGEE. The CDR3 is 17 residues long. The CDR3 DNA is TGTGCCAGCAGCCCGGGACCTGGGCTAGGGGTGTACAATGAGCAGTTCTTC. Its protein is CASSPGPGLGVYNEQFF.

This clonotype has at least ten counts. The chain links TRBV3-1 to TRBJ2-1, with no clear D. CDR3 length equals 13 residues. V was pared by 1 base and J by 5 bases, with 6 bases between. CDR1 LGHDT and CDR2 YNNKEL come from the germline V gene (reference sequence). The CDR3 DNA follows: TGTGCCAGCAGCCAAGGCGTTGACAATGAGCAGTTCTTC. Amino acids: CASSQGVDNEQFF.

The chain's CDR3 is CASSPGAPGGYTF. The CDR3 bases are TGTGCCAGCAGCCCGGGGGCCCCCGGAGGCTACACCTTC. The chain employs TRBV7-2 and TRBJ1-2, with D possibly TRBD1 on 6 matching bases. The CDR3 covers 13 residues. CDR1 is SGHTA and CDR2 is FQGNSA in the germline V gene. Trimming left V 5 bases short and J 8 bases short, with 15 bases between.